This T cell receptor beta chain was recovered during a study of T cells in tuberculosis. Study background: IGRA-negative adolescents, IGRA-positive adolescents with latent tuberculosis and adults with active tuberculosis formed this South African cohort. Findings of the study overall: Shorter CDR3-alpha in active tuberculosis partly drove smaller distances.

Method: immunoSEQ multiplex PCR; TCRdb's copy keeps in-frame clones and lacks some. In the table there are 35,000 to 55,000 clones, around 94% of which are singletons. Notes on this clone: Its cognate antigen is unknown.

The CDR3 is 15 amino acids. The germline V gene has CDR1 MDHEN and CDR2 SYDVKM. The V gene end was trimmed by 5 bases and the J gene end by 6 bases; junction bases not matched to a gene: 11. The sample was PBMCs. The receptor was isolated from a donor between 5 and 29 years old with latent tuberculosis or without tuberculosis infection. Some clones in this sample may be carry-over from other donors' samples. The V call is TRBV28, the J call TRBJ2-7; 9 bases map to TRBD1. The CDR3 sequence: CASSKTGTGTGEQYF. DNA of the CDR3: TGTGCCAGCAGTAAGACCGGGACAGGGACGGGCGAGCAGTACTTC.